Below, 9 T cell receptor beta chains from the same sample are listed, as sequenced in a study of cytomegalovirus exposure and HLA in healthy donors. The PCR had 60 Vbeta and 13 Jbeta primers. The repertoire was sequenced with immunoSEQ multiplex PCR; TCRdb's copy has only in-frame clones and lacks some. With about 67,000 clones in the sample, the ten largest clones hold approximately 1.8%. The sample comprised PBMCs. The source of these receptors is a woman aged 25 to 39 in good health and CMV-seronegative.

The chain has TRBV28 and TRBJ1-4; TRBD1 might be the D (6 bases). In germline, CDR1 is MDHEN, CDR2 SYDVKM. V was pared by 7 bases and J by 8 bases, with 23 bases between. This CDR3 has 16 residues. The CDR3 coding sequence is TGTGCCAGCATCCCCCTGGGACACACGGAGAAAGAAAAACTGTTTTTT. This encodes CASIPLGHTEKEKLFF.

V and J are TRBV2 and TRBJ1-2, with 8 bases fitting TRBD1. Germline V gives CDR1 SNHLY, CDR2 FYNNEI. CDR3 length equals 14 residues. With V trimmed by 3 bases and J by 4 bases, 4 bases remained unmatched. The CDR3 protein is CASSEQGAIYGYTF. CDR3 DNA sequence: TGTGCCAGCAGTGAGCAGGGGGCAATCTATGGCTACACCTTC.

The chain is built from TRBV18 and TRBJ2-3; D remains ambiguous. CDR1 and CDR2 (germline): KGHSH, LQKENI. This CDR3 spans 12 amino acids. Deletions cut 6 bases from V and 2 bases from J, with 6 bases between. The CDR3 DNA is TGTGCCAGCTCTACAAACACAGATACGCAGTATTTT. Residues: CASSTNTDTQYF.

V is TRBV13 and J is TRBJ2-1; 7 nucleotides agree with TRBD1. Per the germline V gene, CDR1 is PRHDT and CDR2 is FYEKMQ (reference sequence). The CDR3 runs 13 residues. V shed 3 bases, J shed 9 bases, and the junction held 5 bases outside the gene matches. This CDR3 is CASSFRQGGEQFF. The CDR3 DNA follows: TGTGCCAGCAGCTTCCGACAGGGCGGTGAGCAGTTCTTC.

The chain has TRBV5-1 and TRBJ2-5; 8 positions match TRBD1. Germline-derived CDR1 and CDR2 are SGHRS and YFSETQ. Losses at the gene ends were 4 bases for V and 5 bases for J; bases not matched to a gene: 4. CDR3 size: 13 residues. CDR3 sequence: CASSPDRVETQYF. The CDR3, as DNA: TGCGCCAGCAGCCCGGACAGGGTTGAGACCCAGTACTTC.

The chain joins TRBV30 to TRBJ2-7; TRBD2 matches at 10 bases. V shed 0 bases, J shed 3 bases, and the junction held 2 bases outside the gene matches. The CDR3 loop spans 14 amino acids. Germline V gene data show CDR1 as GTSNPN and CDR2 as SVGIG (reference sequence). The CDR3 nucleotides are TGTGCCTGGAGTGTCGGACTAGCGGACTACGAGCAGTACTTC. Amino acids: CAWSVGLADYEQYF.

This CDR3 reads CASSLIRGSTEAFF. The CDR3 DNA reads as TGTGCCAGCAGTTTAATCAGGGGCAGCACTGAAGCTTTCTTT. The chain joins TRBV28 to TRBJ1-1, with D perhaps matching TRBD1 (6 bases). The CDR3 totals 14 residues. CDR1 and CDR2 (germline): MDHEN, SYDVKM. Trimming shortened V by 2 bases and J by 4 bases, and 11 bases separated the two germline ends.

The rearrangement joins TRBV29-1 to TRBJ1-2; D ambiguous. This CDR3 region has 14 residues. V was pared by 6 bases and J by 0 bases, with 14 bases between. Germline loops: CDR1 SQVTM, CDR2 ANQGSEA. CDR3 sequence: CSVPHRQPNYGYTF. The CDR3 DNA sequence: TGCAGCGTCCCCCACCGACAACCTAACTATGGCTACACCTTC. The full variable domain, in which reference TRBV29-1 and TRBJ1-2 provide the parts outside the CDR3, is SAVISQKPSRDICQRGTSLTIQCQVDSQVTMMFWYRQQPGQSLTLIATANQGSEATYESGFVIDKFPISRPNLTFSTLTVSNMSPEDSSIYLCSVPHRQPNYGYTFGSGTRLTVV.

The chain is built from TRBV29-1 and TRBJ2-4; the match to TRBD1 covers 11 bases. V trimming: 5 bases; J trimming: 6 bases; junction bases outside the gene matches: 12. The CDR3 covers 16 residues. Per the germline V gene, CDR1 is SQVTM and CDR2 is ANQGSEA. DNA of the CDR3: TGCAGCGTTAATTCCCGGGACAGGGGGACGGGAAACATTCAGTACTTC. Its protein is CSVNSRDRGTGNIQYF.